These T cell receptor beta chains were read from a single sample in a study of monozygotic twins with inflammatory bowel disease. From the 5' RACE reads, TCRdb lists one entry per CDR3 protein and no DNA. The clone table shows more than 75,000 distinct CDR3 sequences, with the ten largest holding approximately 7.4%. The sample was blood. The receptors come from a human donor with ulcerative colitis or Crohn's disease, or a healthy co-twin of an affected twin (not recorded which). CDR3s include the opening cysteine and the closing phenylalanine or tryptophan.

length	V	J	CDR3
14	TRBV4-2	TRBJ2-1	CASDVERGYNEQFF
14	TRBV19	TRBJ2-7	CASSIGRAAYEQYF
14	TRBV12-3/TRBV12-4	TRBJ2-2	CASRRGVDTGELFF
17	TRBV27	TRBJ2-6	CASSFFPGRTGANVLTF
15	TRBV20-1	TRBJ2-3	CSATGTSGGTDTQYF
14	TRBV6-6	TRBJ1-6	CASRRLNRVSPLHF
15	TRBV7-6	TRBJ2-2	CASSQIAGYTGELFF
16	TRBV19	TRBJ2-3	CASSIRGDRATDTQYF
14	TRBV2	TRBJ1-5	CASSIGVGNQPQHF
14	TRBV10-2	TRBJ1-1	CASRIGTANTEAFF
11	TRBV19	TRBJ1-2	CASSPDRGYTF
17	TRBV24-1	TRBJ2-1	CATSDSPRAGEVREQFF
13	TRBV6-6	TRBJ1-5	CASKRLSNQPQHF
14	TRBV20-1	TRBJ1-2	CSARPPGVNYGYTF
13	TRBV2	TRBJ1-1	CASSPIWGPEAFF
15	TRBV20-1	TRBJ2-1	CSASPGLADYNEQFF
16	TRBV3-1	TRBJ1-1	CASSETWSLGREGAFF
13	TRBV10-3	TRBJ1-1	CAISRQGNTEAFF
15	TRBV20-1	TRBJ2-7	CSASPSGGGSYEQYF
13	TRBV5-1	TRBJ2-1	CASSGGGYNEQFF
16	TRBV24-1	TRBJ2-2	CATSDGSRGRTGELFF
14	TRBV11-2	TRBJ2-3	CASSSIRQDYTQYF
12	TRBV5-1	TRBJ2-7	CASSLQVYEQYF
15	TRBV7-8	TRBJ2-3	CASSPGGVGTDTQYF
13	TRBV29-1	TRBJ1-1	CSVVRRVNTEAFF
13	TRBV20-1	TRBJ2-5	CSVGLAGVETQYF
13	TRBV5-6	TRBJ2-7	CASSRTGDHEQYF
13	TRBV5-1	TRBJ2-2	CASSPGLTGELFF
15	TRBV15	TRBJ1-5	CATSRTGTGNQPQHF
17	TRBV5-1	TRBJ2-1	CASSFRTSGGVNNEQFF
15	TRBV12-3/TRBV12-4	TRBJ1-5	CASSLFRDRNQPQHF
13	TRBV12-3/TRBV12-4	TRBJ1-1	CASNLQLNTEAFF
14	TRBV7-9	TRBJ1-2	CASSPPGAYYGYTF
14	TRBV10-3	TRBJ2-7	CAISDGAGSYEQYF
15	TRBV12-3/TRBV12-4	TRBJ2-3	CASSPVDRGPDTQYF
15	TRBV7-6	TRBJ2-5	CASSLLRVRGETQYF
12	TRBV29-1	TRBJ1-2	CSVESQRDGYTF
14	TRBV10-3	TRBJ2-3	CAIARQAPQDTQYF
11	TRBV24-1	TRBJ2-3	CATKAADTQYF
16	TRBV5-1	TRBJ2-2	CASSKWGGTNTGELFF
16	TRBV6-1	TRBJ1-4	CASSEDLVRGNEKLFF
16	TRBV7-6	TRBJ1-4	CASSSPYRGGSEKLFF
16	TRBV5-1	TRBJ2-5	CASSLAFSGKQETQYF
15	TRBV5-6	TRBJ1-1	CASSLLVEAGVEAFF
14	TRBV25-1	TRBJ2-2	CATGDRLNTGELFF
16	TRBV10-2	TRBJ2-1	CASSESGLIAYNEQFF
16	TRBV12-3/TRBV12-4	TRBJ1-2	CASSLAGGRGGYGYTF
14	TRBV6-1	TRBJ1-5	CAGTPGQGSQPQHF
14	TRBV4-2	TRBJ1-1	CASSNGGAGAEAFF
18	TRBV5-6	TRBJ1-5	CASSLRTSGQGRSQPQHF
15	TRBV5-1	TRBJ2-3	CASSPGTSHSDTQYF
15	TRBV7-2	TRBJ2-7	CASKLSGDRVYEQYF
17	TRBV5-1	TRBJ1-2	CASRPGSTGARDYGYTF
16	TRBV5-1	TRBJ2-7	CASSLDRRDTTYEQYF
16	TRBV5-1	TRBJ2-5	CASSLVIRQGQETQYF